Presented here are 16 T cell receptor beta chains from one specimen sequenced in a study of control samples from healthy donors and cancer patients. The protocol was immunoSEQ multiplex PCR, while the TCRdb copy is restricted to in-frame clones and leaves out a portion. The sample lists about 65,000 clones; about nine tenths were seen once. The sample was PBMCs. These receptors came from a woman aged 50 to 60 with colorectal cancer.

CDR3 nucleotide sequence: TGTGCCAGCAGCTTGGATGGGGGGGTAGGAACTAACTATGGCTACACCTTC. Amino acid sequence: CASSLDGGVGTNYGYTF. The rearrangement links TRBV5-6 to TRBJ1-2; weak D call: TRBD1 (5 bases). Trimming took 0 bases from V and 0 from J, leaving 15 bases between them. CDR1 and CDR2 from the germline V gene are SGHDT and YYEEEE. The CDR3 runs 17 residues.

This chain uses TRBV5-1 with TRBJ2-1; 11 nucleotides match TRBD2. The germline V gene encodes CDR1 SGHRS and CDR2 YFSETQ. There are 17 residues in the CDR3. J gave up 5 bases and V 0 bases, and 7 bases lay outside the gene matches. This CDR3 is CASSLGTGTSGNNEQFF. CDR3 sequence (DNA): TGCGCCAGCAGCTTGGGGACCGGGACTAGCGGCAACAATGAGCAGTTCTTC.

The chain has TRBV5-1 and TRBJ1-2; tentative D call: TRBD1 (5 bases). V lost 4 bases, J lost 4 bases, and 14 bases lay in between. The CDR3 spans 14 residues. CDR1 SGHRS and CDR2 YFSETQ come from the germline V gene. The CDR3 DNA reads TGCGCCAGCAGCGTCTCCGGGACGGCCTATGGCTACACCTTC. Protein sequence: CASSVSGTAYGYTF. The complete variable domain, with remaining parts taken from reference TRBV5-1 and TRBJ1-2, reads KAGVTQTPRYLIKTRGQQVTLSCSPISGHRSVSWYQQTPGQGLQFLFEYFSETQRNKGNFPGRFSGRQFSNSRSEMNVSTLELGDSALYLCASSVSGTAYGYTFGSGTRLTVV.

This clone was detected only once. The chain combines TRBV11-1 with TRBJ2-7; a possible D gene is TRBD1 (5 bases). The CDR3 extends over 12 amino acids. Trimming removed 0 bases from V and 7 bases from J, with 7 bases in between. CDR1 is SGHAT, CDR2 FQDESV, per germline (reference sequence). CDR3 sequence: CASSLAGQEQYF. In DNA form, the CDR3 reads TGTGCCAGCAGCTTAGCCGGACAAGAGCAGTACTTC.

The chain links TRBV27 to TRBJ1-2; TRBD1 aligns across 9 bases. This CDR3 region has 16 residues. Germline V gives CDR1 MNHEY, CDR2 SMNVEV (reference sequence). Trimming removed 4 bases from V and 6 bases from J; junction bases left unmatched: 12. CDR3 sequence: CASSSRLRTGDDGYTF. CDR3 nucleotide sequence: TGTGCCAGCAGTTCACGACTAAGGACAGGGGACGATGGCTACACCTTC.

V and J are TRBV18 and TRBJ1-2, with 8 bases lining up with TRBD1. The ends lost 2 bases at V and 2 bases at J; junction bases unmatched: 4. CDR1 KGHSH and CDR2 LQKENI come from the germline V gene. The CDR3 runs to 15 residues. CDR3 sequence (DNA): TGTGCCAGCTCACCAGGACAGGGAGCAAACTATGGCTACACCTTC. It translates to CASSPGQGANYGYTF.

The genes are TRBV19 and TRBJ2-6; TRBD1 matches at 8 bases. The V gene's germline CDR1 is LNHDA and CDR2 SQIVND (reference sequence). CDR3 length: 18 amino acids. Losses at the gene ends were 8 bases for V and 3 bases for J; bases not matched to a gene: 15. The CDR3 nucleotides are TGTGCCAGTTCCTCCCCGGGGGCCGGGACAGGTGGGGCCAACGTCCTGACTTTC. Its protein product is CASSSPGAGTGGANVLTF.

This sequence joins TRBV7-2 and TRBJ1-5, with D tentatively TRBD1 (6 bases). Germline CDR1 and CDR2: SGHTA and FQGNSA. The V and J ends lost 3 bases and 9 bases respectively, with 9 bases between them. This CDR3 contains 12 residues. CDR3 DNA sequence: TGTGCCAGCAGCTTTATCAGGGGGCCCCAGCATTTT. It translates to CASSFIRGPQHF.

This clone was found once. The junction does not match germline at one end; this may be a read error. Within the sample, other DNA sequences also encode this same CDR3. J is TRBJ2-7 and V is TRBV28, with 7 positions matching TRBD1. Looked up from germline, CDR1 is MDHEN and CDR2 is SYDVKM. The CDR3 length is 15 residues. The CDR3: CASLKRTGSYYEQYF. CDR3 sequence (DNA): TGTGCCAGTTTAAAGCGGACAGGTTCTTACTACGAGCAATACTTC.

V gene TRBV24-1 combines with J gene TRBJ1-1; a weak D match, TRBD1 (6 bases). V was pared by 0 bases and J by 0 bases, with 13 bases between. Per the germline V gene, CDR1 is KGHDR and CDR2 is SFDVKD. The CDR3 extends over 17 amino acids. CDR3 DNA: TGTGCCACCAGTGATTTGAGTCACGGGACACTGAACACTGAAGCTTTCTTT. Amino acids: CATSDLSHGTLNTEAFF.

J is TRBJ2-1 and V is TRBV6-4; maybe TRBD1 (5 bases). Germline V lookup: CDR1 MRHNA, CDR2 SNTAGT. The CDR3 consists of 13 residues. V was clipped by 4 bases and J by 8 bases, with 12 bases between them. In DNA, the CDR3 is TGTGCCAGCAGTGTCGAACAGGATGATGAGCAGTTCTTC. Translating gives CASSVEQDDEQFF.

The chain is built from TRBV28 and TRBJ1-2; tentatively, D is TRBD1 (6 bases). The ends were cut back, 6 bases at V and 1 base at J, with 15 bases in the middle. The length of the CDR3 is 15 residues. Per germline, CDR1 MDHEN and CDR2 SYDVKM. The CDR3 DNA follows: TGTGCCAGCAGGCCTGGGGGGGCAATTAACTATGGCTACACCTTC. The encoded protein is CASRPGGAINYGYTF.

The chain recombines TRBV27 with TRBJ2-1; D is undetermined. V lost 2 bases to trimming and J lost 5 bases, with 10 bases between them. The CDR3 runs 14 residues. The germline gives CDR1 MNHEY, CDR2 SMNVEV (reference sequence). CDR3 nucleotide sequence: TGTGCCAGCAGTTTAACCAGTATGGACAATGAGCAGTTCTTC. It translates to CASSLTSMDNEQFF.

The chain couples TRBV7-8 to TRBJ2-1; D unclear. Deletions cut 5 bases from V and 0 bases from J, with 8 bases between. CDR1 and CDR2 from the germline V gene are SGHVS and FQNEAQ. The CDR3 totals 14 residues. The CDR3 loop is CASSPNPSYNEQFF. In nucleotides, the CDR3 is TGTGCCAGCAGCCCAAACCCCTCCTACAATGAGCAGTTCTTC.

In its sample, this clone was seen once. A much bigger clone sits one base away, suggesting this may be a read error. The chain recombines TRBV6-5 with TRBJ1-3, with a weak D call TRBD1 (5 bases). The V end lost 2 bases, the J end lost 6 bases, and 11 bases lay between the germline ends. CDR1 MNHEY and CDR2 SVGAGI come from the germline V gene. The CDR3 is made up of 14 amino acids. The CDR3 region has the DNA TGTGCCAGCAGTTACGATGGGACCGCAAACACCATATATTTT. Residues: CASSYDGTANTIYF.

V usage is TRBV28 and J usage is TRBJ2-1; D gene ambiguous. The V end lost 2 bases, the J end lost 0 bases, and 8 bases lay between the germline ends. The CDR3 loop spans 15 amino acids. The V gene's germline CDR1 is MDHEN and CDR2 SYDVKM. CDR3 in amino acids: CASSLESSSYNEQFF. Here the CDR3 DNA reads TGTGCCAGCAGTTTAGAGTCATCCTCCTACAATGAGCAGTTCTTC.